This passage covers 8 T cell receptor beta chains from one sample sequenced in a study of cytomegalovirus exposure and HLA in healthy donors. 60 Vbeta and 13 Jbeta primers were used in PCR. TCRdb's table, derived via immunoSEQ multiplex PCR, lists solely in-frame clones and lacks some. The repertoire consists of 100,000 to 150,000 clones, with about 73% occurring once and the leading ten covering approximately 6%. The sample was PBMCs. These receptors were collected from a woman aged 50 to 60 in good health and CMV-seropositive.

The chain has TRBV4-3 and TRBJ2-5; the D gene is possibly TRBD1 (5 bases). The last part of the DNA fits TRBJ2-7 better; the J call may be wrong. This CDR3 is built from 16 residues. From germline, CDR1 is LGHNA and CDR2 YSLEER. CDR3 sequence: CASSQDLGDRIYEQYF. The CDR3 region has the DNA TGCGCCAGCAGCCAAGATCTAGGAGACAGAATTTACGAGCAGTACTTC.

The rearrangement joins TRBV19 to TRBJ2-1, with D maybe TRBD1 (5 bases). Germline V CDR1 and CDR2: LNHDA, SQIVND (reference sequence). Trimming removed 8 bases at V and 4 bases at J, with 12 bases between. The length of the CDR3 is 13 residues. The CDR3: CASQPQGYNEQFF. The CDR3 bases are TGTGCCAGTCAGCCCCAGGGTTACAATGAGCAGTTCTTC. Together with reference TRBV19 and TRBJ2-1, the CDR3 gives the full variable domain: DGGITQSPKYLFRKEGQNVTLSCEQNLNHDAMYWYRQDPGQGLRLIYYSQIVNDFQKGDIAEGYSVSREKKESFPLTVTSAQKNPTAFYLCASQPQGYNEQFFGPGTRLTVL.

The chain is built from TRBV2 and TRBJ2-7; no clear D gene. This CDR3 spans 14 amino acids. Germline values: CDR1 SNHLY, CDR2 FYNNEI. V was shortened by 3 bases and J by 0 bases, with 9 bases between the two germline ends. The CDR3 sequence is CASSDQVSSYEQYF. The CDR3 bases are TGTGCCAGCAGTGACCAGGTGAGCTCCTACGAGCAGTACTTC.

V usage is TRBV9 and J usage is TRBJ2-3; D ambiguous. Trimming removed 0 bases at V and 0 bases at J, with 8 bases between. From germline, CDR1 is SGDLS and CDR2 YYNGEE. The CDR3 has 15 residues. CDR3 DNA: TGTGCCAGCAGCGTAGGTCCCCTGAGCACAGATACGCAGTATTTT. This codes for CASSVGPLSTDTQYF.

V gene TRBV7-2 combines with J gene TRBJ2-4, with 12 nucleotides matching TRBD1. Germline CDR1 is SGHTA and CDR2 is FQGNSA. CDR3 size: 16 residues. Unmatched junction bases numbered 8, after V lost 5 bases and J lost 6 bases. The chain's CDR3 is CASSLGTGGFLNIQYF. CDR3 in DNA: TGTGCCAGCAGCCTCGGGACAGGGGGCTTCCTAAACATTCAGTACTTC.

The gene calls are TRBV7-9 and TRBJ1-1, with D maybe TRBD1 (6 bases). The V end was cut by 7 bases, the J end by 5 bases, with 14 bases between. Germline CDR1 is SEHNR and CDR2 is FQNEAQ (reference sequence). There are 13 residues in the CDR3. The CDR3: CASINRASTEAFF. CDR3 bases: TGTGCCAGCATCAACAGGGCTAGTACTGAAGCTTTCTTT.

The CDR3, as DNA: TGTGCCATCAGCGATCCGGGACAGGGCTCTGGAAACACCATATATTTT. As protein: CAISDPGQGSGNTIYF. The chain is built from TRBV10-3 and TRBJ1-3, with 9 positions matching TRBD1. The CDR3 consists of 16 residues. The V segment lost 6 bases and the J segment 0 bases; nucleotides outside the gene matches: 6. Germline loops: CDR1 ENHRY, CDR2 SYGVKD.

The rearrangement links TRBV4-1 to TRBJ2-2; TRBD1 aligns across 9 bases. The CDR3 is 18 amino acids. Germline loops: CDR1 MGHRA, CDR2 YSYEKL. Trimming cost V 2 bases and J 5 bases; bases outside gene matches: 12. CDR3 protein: CASSQPATGTGHTGELFF. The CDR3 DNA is TGCGCCAGCAGCCAACCCGCCACCGGGACAGGGCATACCGGGGAGCTGTTTTTT.